The clone carrying this TCR beta chain was counted between two and nine times. The data were produced by immunoSEQ multiplex PCR, yet TCRdb's version contains in-frame clones alone and is incomplete. The sample holds tens of thousands of clones; approximately 79% are singletons and the top ten take roughly 4%. The source of the sample is a study of blood T cell repertoires in COVID-19. The CDR3 contains 15 residues. Between the trimmed V and J ends, which lost 7 bases and 4 bases, there was a span of 19 bases. The germline V gene has CDR1 MNHEY and CDR2 SVGAGI. Sequenced sample: peripheral blood. The receptor's source is a man between 65 and 85 years old with COVID-19, enrolled during active disease. This chain uses TRBV6-5 with TRBJ1-1; D is undetermined. DNA for the CDR3: TGTGCCAGCACAAACCGGAGGGTGGAGGGCACTGAAGCTTTCTTT. Protein sequence: CASTNRRVEGTEAFF.